This T cell receptor beta chain was captured by sequencing in a study of cytomegalovirus exposure and HLA in healthy donors. This clone turned up a few times. PCR primers comprised 60 Vbeta and 13 Jbeta primers. TCRdb keeps only in-frame clones here, not all; method: immunoSEQ multiplex PCR. The profile shows approximately 150,000 clones, roughly 64% of them singletons. Germline CDR1 is MNHEY and CDR2 is SMNVEV (reference sequence). Trimming took off 4 bases at V and 6 bases at J, with 13 bases between the two ends. The length of the CDR3 is 14 residues. Sequenced input: PBMCs. The rearrangement joins TRBV27 to TRBJ1-5; maybe TRBD1 (6 bases). The clonotype was recovered from a woman in her twenties or thirties in good health and CMV-seropositive. CDR3 residues: CASSSGQSFQPQHF. The CDR3 bases are TGTGCCAGCAGTTCAGGACAGTCTTTTCAGCCCCAGCATTTT.